This TCR beta chain was recorded in a study of chemoradiotherapy in HPV16-positive cancers. Sequenced by immunoSEQ multiplex PCR; TCRdb stores in-frame clones only, minus some. This table has more than 11,000 clones, approximately 70% appearing once. This clone was detected only once. Over chemoradiotherapy, repertoires were sampled more than once. The CDR3 loop spans 14 amino acids. Germline V CDR1 and CDR2: LNHNV, YYDKDF (reference sequence). With V trimmed by 2 bases and J by 9 bases, 8 bases remained unmatched. The TCR comes from a human donor with HPV-associated anogenital cancer. This sequence joins TRBV15 and TRBJ1-1; 8 nucleotides align to TRBD1. This sample was taken from a patient who underwent chemoradiotherapy. This chain's CDR3 is CATSRPSTGVKAFF. The CDR3 coding sequence is TGTGCCACCAGCAGACCATCGACAGGGGTTAAAGCTTTCTTT.